A selection of T cell receptor beta chains follows, all from one sample in a study of blood T cell repertoires in COVID-19. This table comes from immunoSEQ multiplex PCR, and its TCRdb copy is limited to in-frame clones, with some not included. In the table there are 130,000 to 150,000 clones, approximately 86% of which are singletons. The material sequenced was PBMCs or T cells enriched from blood (not recorded which). The receptors derive from a woman aged 40-49 years who had been exposed to COVID-19. The CDR3 runs from the conserved cysteine through the conserved F or W. The D gene is left open where the match is weak. Where a row states a size, it is once, few, many or the class of an expanded clone; other rows omit it.

>few|TRBV6-5|.|TRBJ2-6
TGTGCCAGCAGTCCCGACAGAACTGGGGCCAACGTCCTGACTTTC
CASSPDRTGANVLTF
>.|TRBV4-1|.|TRBJ1-2
TGCGCCAGCAGCCAAGAGGGGGGGCTCTATGGCTACACCTTC
CASSQEGGLYGYTF
>.|TRBV12-5|TRBD1|TRBJ1-1
TGTGCTAGTGGTTTGTTCCGGGACAGGGTTGCCACTGAAGCTTTCTTT
CASGLFRDRVATEAFF
>few|TRBV9|.|TRBJ2-2
TGTGCCAGCAGCGTAGCTCATGTGGACACCTTGGGCGGGGAGCTGTTTTTT
CASSVAHVDTLGGELFF
>.|TRBV27|.|TRBJ1-1
TGTGCCAGCACTCGCGGGCGATATGGCACTGAAGCTTTCTTT
CASTRGRYGTEAFF
>.|TRBV19|.|TRBJ2-1
TGTGCCAGTAGTATCCCCCTCAGGCTAGCCGGCTCCTACAATGAGCAGTTCTTC
CASSIPLRLAGSYNEQFF
>.|TRBV27|.|TRBJ2-5
TGTGCCAGCAGTTTCGTCGGGGGAGTCCAAGAGACCCAGTACTTC
CASSFVGGVQETQYF
>.|TRBV28|TRBD2|TRBJ2-1
TGTGCCAGCAGTCCTAGCGGGATCTACAATGAGCAGTTCTTC
CASSPSGIYNEQFF
>.|TRBV28|TRBD1|TRBJ1-2
TGTGCCAGCAGCTTGGGACAGGGATTTGGCTACACCTTC
CASSLGQGFGYTF
>.|TRBV13|TRBD1|TRBJ2-5
TGTGCCAGCAGCACGGGCTACAGGGGAGAAGAGACCCAGTACTTC
CASSTGYRGEETQYF
>.|TRBV7-9|TRBD1|TRBJ1-4
TGTGCCAGCAGCCCAGGGACAGCGGATAATGAAAAACTGTTTTTT
CASSPGTADNEKLFF
>.|TRBV10-3|TRBD2|TRBJ2-3
TGTGCCATCAGTGCTAGGCGGGGCGGGGGGGAAGATACGCAGTATTTT
CAISARRGGGEDTQYF
>.|TRBV5-6|TRBD1|TRBJ1-4
TGTGCCAGCAGCTTCACAGGGGCTGAAAAACTGTTTTTT
CASSFTGAEKLFF
>.|TRBV28|.|TRBJ2-7
TGTGCCAGCAGTTTTGGGGCACGAGCCTACGAGCAGTACTTC
CASSFGARAYEQYF
>.|TRBV4-3|.|TRBJ2-1
TGCGCCAGCAGTCAAGACAAGAGCTCCTACAATGAGCAGTTCTTC
CASSQDKSSYNEQFF
>few|TRBV7-9|.|TRBJ1-4
TGTGCCAGCAGCCGGGGGTATGAAAAACTGTTTTTT
CASSRGYEKLFF
>.|TRBV4-1|TRBD2|TRBJ2-3
TGCGCCAGCAGCCAAGATCATCCTAGCGGGAATACGCAGTATTTT
CASSQDHPSGNTQYF